Below, one T cell receptor (beta chain) is given with its context. This sample is drawn from a study of shared clonotypes between healthy human individuals. Assay: immunoSEQ multiplex PCR; the TCRdb copy retains only in-frame clones and omits some. Of roughly 500,000 clones in the sample, roughly 77% were seen once. This clonotype was sampled from a woman aged 40 to 49 in good health. Some clones in this sample may be carry-over from other donors' samples. Sequencing used PBMCs.

The CDR3 is CASSLGNRASTDTQYF. In DNA, the CDR3 is TGCGCCAGCAGCTTGGGTAACAGGGCCAGCACAGATACGCAGTATTTT. The genes are TRBV5-1 and TRBJ2-3; TRBD1 might be the D (6 bases). In germline, CDR1 is SGHRS, CDR2 YFSETQ. There are 16 residues in the CDR3. V shed 0 bases and J shed 0 bases, with 11 bases lying between them. Full variable domain (rest looked up from reference TRBV5-1 and TRBJ2-3): KAGVTQTPRYLIKTRGQQVTLSCSPISGHRSVSWYQQTPGQGLQFLFEYFSETQRNKGNFPGRFSGRQFSNSRSEMNVSTLELGDSALYLCASSLGNRASTDTQYFGPGTRLTVL.